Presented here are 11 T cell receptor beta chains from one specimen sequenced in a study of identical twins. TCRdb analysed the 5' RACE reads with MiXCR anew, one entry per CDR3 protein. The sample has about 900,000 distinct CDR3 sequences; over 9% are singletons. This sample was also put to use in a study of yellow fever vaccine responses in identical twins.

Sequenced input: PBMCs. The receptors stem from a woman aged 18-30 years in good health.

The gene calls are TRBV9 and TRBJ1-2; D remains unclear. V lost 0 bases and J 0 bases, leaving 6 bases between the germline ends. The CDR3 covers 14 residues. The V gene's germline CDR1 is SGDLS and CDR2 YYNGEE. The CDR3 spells CASSVASANYGYTF. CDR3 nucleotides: TGTGCCAGCAGCGTAGCTTCAGCTAACTATGGCTACACCTTC.

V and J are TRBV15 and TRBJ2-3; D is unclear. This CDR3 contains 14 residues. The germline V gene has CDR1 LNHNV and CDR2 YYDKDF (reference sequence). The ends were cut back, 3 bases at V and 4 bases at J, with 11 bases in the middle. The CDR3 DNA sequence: TGTGCCACCAGCAGTTCCCTAGTCCCAGATACGCAGTATTTT. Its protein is CATSSSLVPDTQYF.

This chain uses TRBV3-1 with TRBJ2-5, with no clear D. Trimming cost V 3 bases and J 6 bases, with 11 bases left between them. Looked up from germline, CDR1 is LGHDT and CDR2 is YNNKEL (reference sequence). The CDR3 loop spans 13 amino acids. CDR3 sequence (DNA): TGTGCCAGCAGCCACGGGCAGTTAAAGACCCAGTACTTC. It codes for CASSHGQLKTQYF.

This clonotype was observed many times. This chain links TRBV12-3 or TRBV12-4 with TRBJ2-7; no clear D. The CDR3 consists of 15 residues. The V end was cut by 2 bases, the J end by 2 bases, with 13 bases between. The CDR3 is CASSLSVVRTYEQYF. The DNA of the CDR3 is TGTGCCAGCAGTTTATCCGTTGTCAGGACCTACGAGCAGTACTTC.

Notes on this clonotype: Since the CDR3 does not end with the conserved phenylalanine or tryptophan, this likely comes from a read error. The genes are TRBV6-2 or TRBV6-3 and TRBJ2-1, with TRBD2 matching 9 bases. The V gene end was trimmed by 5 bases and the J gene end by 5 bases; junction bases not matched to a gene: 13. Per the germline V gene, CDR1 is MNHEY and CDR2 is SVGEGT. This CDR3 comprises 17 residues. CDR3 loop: CASSQYLSGSRNNEQFL. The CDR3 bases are TGTGCCAGCAGTCAATACCTTAGCGGGAGCAGAAACAATGAGCAGTTCCTC.

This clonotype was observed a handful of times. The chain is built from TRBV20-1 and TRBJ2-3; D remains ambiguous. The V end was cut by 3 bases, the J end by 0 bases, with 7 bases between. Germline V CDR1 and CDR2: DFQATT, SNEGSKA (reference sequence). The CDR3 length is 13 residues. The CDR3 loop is CSASGISTDTQYF. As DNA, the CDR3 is TGCAGTGCTAGCGGAATTAGCACAGATACGCAGTATTTT.

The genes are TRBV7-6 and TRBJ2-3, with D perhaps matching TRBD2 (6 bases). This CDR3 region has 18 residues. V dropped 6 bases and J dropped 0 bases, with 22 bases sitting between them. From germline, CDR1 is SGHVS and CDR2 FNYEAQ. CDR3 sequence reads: CASRPLRGERESTDTQYF. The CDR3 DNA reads TGTGCCAGCAGACCACTTCGCGGGGAGAGAGAGAGCACAGATACGCAGTATTTT.

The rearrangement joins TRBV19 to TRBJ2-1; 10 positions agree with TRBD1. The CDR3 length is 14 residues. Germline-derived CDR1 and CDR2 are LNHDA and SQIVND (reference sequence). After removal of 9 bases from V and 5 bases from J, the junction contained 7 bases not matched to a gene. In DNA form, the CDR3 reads TGTGCCAGCCGGGGACAGGGGCCCGACAATGAGCAGTTCTTC. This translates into CASRGQGPDNEQFF.

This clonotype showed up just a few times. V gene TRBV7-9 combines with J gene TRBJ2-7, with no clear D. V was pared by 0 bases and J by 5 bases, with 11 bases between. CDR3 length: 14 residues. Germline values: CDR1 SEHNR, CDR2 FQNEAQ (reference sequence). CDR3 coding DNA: TGTGCCAGCAGCTTAGCGGACCGCTGGGACGAGCAGTACGTC. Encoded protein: CASSLADRWDEQYV.

CDR3 sequence: CATSRRTVSSYNEQFF. In DNA, the CDR3 is TGTGCCACCAGCAGACGGACTGTTTCTTCCTACAATGAGCAGTTCTTC. V gene TRBV15 combines with J gene TRBJ2-1; perhaps TRBD2 as D (5 bases). The CDR3 length is 16 residues. Trimming cost V 2 bases and J 1 base, with 12 bases left between them. The germline V gene encodes CDR1 LNHNV and CDR2 YYDKDF (reference sequence).

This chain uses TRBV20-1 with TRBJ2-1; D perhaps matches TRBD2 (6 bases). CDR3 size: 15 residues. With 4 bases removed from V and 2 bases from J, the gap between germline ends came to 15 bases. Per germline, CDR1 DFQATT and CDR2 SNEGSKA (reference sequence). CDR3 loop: CSATNWGGAYNEQFF. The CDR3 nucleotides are TGCAGTGCTACAAACTGGGGCGGGGCCTACAATGAGCAGTTCTTC.